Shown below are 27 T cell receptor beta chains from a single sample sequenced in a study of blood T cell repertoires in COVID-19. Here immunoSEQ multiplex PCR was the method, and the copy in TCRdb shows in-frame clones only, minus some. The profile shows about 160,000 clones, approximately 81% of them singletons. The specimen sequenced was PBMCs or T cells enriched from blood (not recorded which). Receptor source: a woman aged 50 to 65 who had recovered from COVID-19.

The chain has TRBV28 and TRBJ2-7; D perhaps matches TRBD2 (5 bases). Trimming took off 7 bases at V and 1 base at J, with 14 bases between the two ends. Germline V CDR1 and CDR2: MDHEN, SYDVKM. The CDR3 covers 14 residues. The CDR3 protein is CASTLRTLSYEQYF. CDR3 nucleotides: TGTGCCAGCACTCTTCGGACTCTGTCCTACGAGCAGTACTTC.

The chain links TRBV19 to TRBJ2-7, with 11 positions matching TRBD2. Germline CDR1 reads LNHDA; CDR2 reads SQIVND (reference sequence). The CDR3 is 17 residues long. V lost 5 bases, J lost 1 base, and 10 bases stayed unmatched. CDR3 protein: CASSPGLRLAGSYEQYF. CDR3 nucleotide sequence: TGTGCCAGTAGTCCCGGTTTGAGACTAGCGGGGTCCTACGAGCAGTACTTC.

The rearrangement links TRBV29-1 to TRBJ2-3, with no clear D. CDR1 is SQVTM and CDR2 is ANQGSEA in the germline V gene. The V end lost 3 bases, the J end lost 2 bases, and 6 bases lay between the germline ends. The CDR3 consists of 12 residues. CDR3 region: CSVDPLTDTQYF. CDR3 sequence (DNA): TGCAGCGTTGATCCCCTCACAGATACGCAGTATTTT.

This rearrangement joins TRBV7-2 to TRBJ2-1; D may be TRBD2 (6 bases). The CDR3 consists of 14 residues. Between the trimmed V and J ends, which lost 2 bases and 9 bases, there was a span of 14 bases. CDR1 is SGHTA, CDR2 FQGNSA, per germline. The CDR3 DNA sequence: TGTGCCAGCAGCTTAAGATGGGAGGCTCGTGAGCAGTTCTTC. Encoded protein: CASSLRWEAREQFF.

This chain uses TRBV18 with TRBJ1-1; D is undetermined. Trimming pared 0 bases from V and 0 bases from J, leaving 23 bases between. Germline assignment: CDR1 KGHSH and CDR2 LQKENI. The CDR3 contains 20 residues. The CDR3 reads CASSPPEVFLRPAMNTEAFF. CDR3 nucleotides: TGTGCCAGCTCACCACCTGAGGTATTCCTCCGGCCGGCTATGAACACTGAAGCTTTCTTT. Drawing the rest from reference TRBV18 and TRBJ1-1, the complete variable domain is NAGVMQNPRHLVRRRGQEARLRCSPMKGHSHVYWYRQLPEEGLKFMVYLQKENIIDESGMPKERFSAEFPKEGPSILRIQQVVRGDSAAYFCASSPPEVFLRPAMNTEAFFGQGTRLTVV.

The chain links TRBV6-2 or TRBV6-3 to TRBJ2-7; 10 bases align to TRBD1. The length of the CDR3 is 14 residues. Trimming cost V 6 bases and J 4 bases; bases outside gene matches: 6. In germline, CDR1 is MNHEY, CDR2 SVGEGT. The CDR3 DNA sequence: TGTGCCAGCAGCCCGGGACAGGGGACATACGAGCAGTACTTC. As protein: CASSPGQGTYEQYF.

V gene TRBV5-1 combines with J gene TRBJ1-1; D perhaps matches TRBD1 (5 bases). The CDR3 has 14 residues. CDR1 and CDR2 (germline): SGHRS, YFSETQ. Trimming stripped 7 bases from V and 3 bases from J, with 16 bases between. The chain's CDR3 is CASGAGRPDTEAFF. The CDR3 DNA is TGCGCCAGCGGGGCTGGCAGGCCGGACACTGAAGCTTTCTTT. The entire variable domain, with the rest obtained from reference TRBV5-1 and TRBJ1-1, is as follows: KAGVTQTPRYLIKTRGQQVTLSCSPISGHRSVSWYQQTPGQGLQFLFEYFSETQRNKGNFPGRFSGRQFSNSRSEMNVSTLELGDSALYLCASGAGRPDTEAFFGQGTRLTVV.

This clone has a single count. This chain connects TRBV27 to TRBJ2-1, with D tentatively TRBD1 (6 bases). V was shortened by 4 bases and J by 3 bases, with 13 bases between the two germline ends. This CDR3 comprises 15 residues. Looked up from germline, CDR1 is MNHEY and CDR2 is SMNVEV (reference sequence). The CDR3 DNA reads TGTGCCAGCAGTTGGACGGACAGTATCTACAATGAGCAGTTCTTC. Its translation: CASSWTDSIYNEQFF.

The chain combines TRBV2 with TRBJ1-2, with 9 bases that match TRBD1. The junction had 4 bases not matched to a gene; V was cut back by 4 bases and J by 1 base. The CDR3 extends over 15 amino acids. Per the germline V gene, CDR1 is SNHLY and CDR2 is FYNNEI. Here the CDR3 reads CASSVGQGINYGYTF. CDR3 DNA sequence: TGTGCCAGCAGTGTGGGACAGGGAATTAACTATGGCTACACCTTC.

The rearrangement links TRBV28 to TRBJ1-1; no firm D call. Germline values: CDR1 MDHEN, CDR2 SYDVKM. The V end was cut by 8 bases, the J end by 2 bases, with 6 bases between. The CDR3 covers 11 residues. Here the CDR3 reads CASGRNTEAFF. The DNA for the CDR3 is TGTGCCAGCGGGCGCAACACTGAAGCTTTCTTT.

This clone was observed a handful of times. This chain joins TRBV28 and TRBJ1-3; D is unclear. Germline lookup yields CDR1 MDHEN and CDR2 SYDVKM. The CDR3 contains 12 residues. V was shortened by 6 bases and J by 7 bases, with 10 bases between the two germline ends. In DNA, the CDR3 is TGTGCCAGCAGCCCCGGCGGGAACACCATATATTTT. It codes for CASSPGGNTIYF.

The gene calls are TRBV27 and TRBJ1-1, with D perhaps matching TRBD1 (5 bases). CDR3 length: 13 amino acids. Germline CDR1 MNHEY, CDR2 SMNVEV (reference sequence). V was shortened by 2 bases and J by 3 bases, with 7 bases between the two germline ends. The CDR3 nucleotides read TGTGCCAGCAGTTTACGCAGGGACACTGAAGCTTTCTTT. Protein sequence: CASSLRRDTEAFF.

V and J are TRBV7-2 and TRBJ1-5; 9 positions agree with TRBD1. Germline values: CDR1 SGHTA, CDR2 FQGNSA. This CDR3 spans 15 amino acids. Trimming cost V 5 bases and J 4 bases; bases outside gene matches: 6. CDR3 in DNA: TGTGCCAGCAGCCAGGACAGGGGCGAAAATCAGCCCCAGCATTTT. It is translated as CASSQDRGENQPQHF.

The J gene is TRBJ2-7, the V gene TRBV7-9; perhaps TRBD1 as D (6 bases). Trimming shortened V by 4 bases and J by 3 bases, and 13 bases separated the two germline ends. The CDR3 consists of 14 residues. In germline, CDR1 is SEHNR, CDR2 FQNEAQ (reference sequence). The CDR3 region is CASSSQGSGYEQYF. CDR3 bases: TGTGCCAGCAGCTCGCAGGGGTCGGGCTACGAGCAGTACTTC.

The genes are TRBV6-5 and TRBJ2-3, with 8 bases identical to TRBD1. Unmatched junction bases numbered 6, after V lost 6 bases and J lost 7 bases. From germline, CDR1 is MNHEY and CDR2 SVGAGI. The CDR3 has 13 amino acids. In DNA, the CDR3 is TGTGCCAGCAGCGGGACAGGTCCCTATACGCAGTATTTT. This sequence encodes CASSGTGPYTQYF.

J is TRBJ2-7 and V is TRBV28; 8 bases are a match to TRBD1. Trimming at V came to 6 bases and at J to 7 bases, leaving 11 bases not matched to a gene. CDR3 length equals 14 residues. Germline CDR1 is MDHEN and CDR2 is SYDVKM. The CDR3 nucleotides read TGTGCCAGCAGAGTGCAGGGGGCAGGGGTTGAGCAGTACTTC. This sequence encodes CASRVQGAGVEQYF.

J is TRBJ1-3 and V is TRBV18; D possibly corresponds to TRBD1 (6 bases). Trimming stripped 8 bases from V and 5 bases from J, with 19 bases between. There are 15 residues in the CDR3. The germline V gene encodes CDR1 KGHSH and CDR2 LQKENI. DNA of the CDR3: TGTGCCAGCACCTCCGGGACAACTGTGAGAAACACCATATATTTT. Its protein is CASTSGTTVRNTIYF. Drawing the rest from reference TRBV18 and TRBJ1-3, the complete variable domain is NAGVMQNPRHLVRRRGQEARLRCSPMKGHSHVYWYRQLPEEGLKFMVYLQKENIIDESGMPKERFSAEFPKEGPSILRIQQVVRGDSAAYFCASTSGTTVRNTIYFGEGSWLTVV.

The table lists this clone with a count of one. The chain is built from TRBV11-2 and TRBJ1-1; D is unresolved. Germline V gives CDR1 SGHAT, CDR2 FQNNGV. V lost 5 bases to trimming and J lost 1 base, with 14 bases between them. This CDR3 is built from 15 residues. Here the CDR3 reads CASSRPGGANTEAFF. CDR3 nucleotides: TGTGCCAGCAGCCGCCCTGGTGGAGCGAACACTGAAGCTTTCTTT.

CDR3 loop: CASSDRESSYEQYF. The CDR3 DNA reads as TGCGCCAGCAGTGATCGGGAAAGCTCCTACGAGCAGTACTTC. The gene calls are TRBV10-1 and TRBJ2-7, with D perhaps TRBD2 (5 bases). Germline CDR1 is WNHNN and CDR2 is SYGVQD (reference sequence). CDR3 length: 14 amino acids. V was pared by 3 bases and J by 0 bases, with 9 bases between.

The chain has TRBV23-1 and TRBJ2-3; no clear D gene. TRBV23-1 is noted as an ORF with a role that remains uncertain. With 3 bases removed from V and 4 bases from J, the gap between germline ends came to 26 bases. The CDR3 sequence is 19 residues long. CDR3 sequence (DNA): TGCGCCAGCAGTCACGGAGTCACAAAGCGCCCTTATCACGCAGATACGCAGTATTTT. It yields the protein CASSHGVTKRPYHADTQYF.

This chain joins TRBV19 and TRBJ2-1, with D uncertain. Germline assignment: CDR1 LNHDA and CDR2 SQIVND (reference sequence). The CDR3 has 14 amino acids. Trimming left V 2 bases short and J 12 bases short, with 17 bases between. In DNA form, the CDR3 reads TGTGCCAGTAGTATACGAAGCGAGACTCAACTGCAGTTCTTC. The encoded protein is CASSIRSETQLQFF. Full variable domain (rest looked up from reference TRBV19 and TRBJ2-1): DGGITQSPKYLFRKEGQNVTLSCEQNLNHDAMYWYRQDPGQGLRLIYYSQIVNDFQKGDIAEGYSVSREKKESFPLTVTSAQKNPTAFYLCASSIRSETQLQFFGPGTRLTVL.

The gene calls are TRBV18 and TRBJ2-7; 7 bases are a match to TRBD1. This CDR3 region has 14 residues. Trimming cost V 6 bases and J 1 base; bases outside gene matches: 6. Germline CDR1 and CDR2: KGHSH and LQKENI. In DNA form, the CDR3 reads TGTGCCAGCTCCCCGGGACAGTCTTCCTACGAGCAGTACTTC. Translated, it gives CASSPGQSSYEQYF.

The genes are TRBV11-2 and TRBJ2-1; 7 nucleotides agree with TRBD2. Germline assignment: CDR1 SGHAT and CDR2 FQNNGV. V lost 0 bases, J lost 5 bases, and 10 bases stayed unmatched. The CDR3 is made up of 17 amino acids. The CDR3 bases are TGTGCCAGCAGCTTAGACCGGTGGGGGGGAACCAACAATGAGCAGTTCTTC. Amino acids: CASSLDRWGGTNNEQFF.

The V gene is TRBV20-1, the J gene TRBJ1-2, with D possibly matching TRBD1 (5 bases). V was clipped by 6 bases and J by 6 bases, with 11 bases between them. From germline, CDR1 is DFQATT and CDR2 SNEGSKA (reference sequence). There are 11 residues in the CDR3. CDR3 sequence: CSAGRGDGYTF. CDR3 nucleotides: TGCAGTGCCGGGCGGGGGGATGGCTACACCTTC.

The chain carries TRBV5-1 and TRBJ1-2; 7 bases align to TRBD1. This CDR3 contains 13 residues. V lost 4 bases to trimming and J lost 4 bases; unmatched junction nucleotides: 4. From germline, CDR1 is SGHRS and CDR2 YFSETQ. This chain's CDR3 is CASSHGQVYGYTF. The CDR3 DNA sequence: TGCGCCAGCAGCCACGGACAGGTCTATGGCTACACCTTC.

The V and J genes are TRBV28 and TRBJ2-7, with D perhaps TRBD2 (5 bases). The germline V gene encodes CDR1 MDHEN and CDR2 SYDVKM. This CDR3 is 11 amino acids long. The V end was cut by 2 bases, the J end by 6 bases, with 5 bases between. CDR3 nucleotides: TGTGCCAGCAGTTTACGGGGCGAGCAGTACTTC. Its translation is CASSLRGEQYF.

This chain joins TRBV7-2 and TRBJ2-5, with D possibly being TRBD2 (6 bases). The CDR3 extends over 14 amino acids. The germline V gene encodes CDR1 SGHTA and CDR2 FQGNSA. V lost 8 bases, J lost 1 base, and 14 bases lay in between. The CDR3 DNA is TGTGCCAGCTGTTGGGGGGTGAGCCAAGAGACCCAGTACTTC. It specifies CASCWGVSQETQYF. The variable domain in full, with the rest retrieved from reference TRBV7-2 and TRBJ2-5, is GAGVSQSPSNKVTEKGKDVELRCDPISGHTALYWYRQSLGQGLEFLIYFQGNSAPDKSGLPSDRFSAERTGGSVSTLTIQRTQQEDSAVYLCASCWGVSQETQYFGPGTRLLVL.